This T cell receptor beta chain was captured by sequencing in a study of spatial heterogeneity in lung cancer. As for time point: sample taken at primary tumor resection. In this sample, this clonotype is medium-sized. Per the germline V gene, CDR1 is MDHEN and CDR2 is SYDVKM. The germline V and J ends were trimmed by 6 bases and 0 bases, with 12 bases remaining between them. The CDR3 is 14 residues long. Each TCR cDNA molecule carried a unique molecular identifier. TCRdb called the 5' RACE reads again in MiXCR, with one record for every CDR3 protein. The sample shows about 2,800 distinct CDR3 sequences, less than 10% of them seen only once.

The chain is built from TRBV28 and TRBJ2-7; no clear D gene. The clonotype originates from a female donor with early-stage non-small cell lung cancer. The material sequenced was normal lung tissue next to the tumor, taken at surgery. The CDR3 DNA reads TGTGCCAGCAGCCGTCTCGGGTCCTCCTACGAGCAGTACTTC. Translated, it gives CASSRLGSSYEQYF.